The 8 T cell receptor beta chains in this list originate from one sample, sequenced in a study of T-cell reconstitution after alpha-beta-depleted transplantation in children. Preparation of the TCRbeta library used unique molecular identifiers. TCRdb processed the PCR reads anew with MiXCR; each CDR3 protein has one entry. Among tens of thousands of distinct CDR3 sequences listed, approximately 7.4% were seen once. Sequences were derived from PBMCs from the stem cell graft donor, sampled from the stem cell graft. The receptors come from a human donor who donated a stem cell graft to a child with acute lymphoblastic leukemia.

The rearrangement links TRBV7-8 to TRBJ2-5; D call uncertain. Trimming removed 2 bases at V and 5 bases at J, with 9 bases between. The CDR3 runs to 13 residues. The germline CDR1 and CDR2 sequences are SGHVS and FQNEAQ. CDR3 residues: CASSLKGQETQYF. CDR3 nucleotides: TGTGCCAGCAGCTTAAAGGGTCAGGAGACCCAGTACTTC.

This clonotype was counted once. This chain connects TRBV5-5 to TRBJ2-7; D is tentatively TRBD1 or TRBD2 (5 bases each). Germline loops: CDR1 SGHKS, CDR2 YYEKEE (reference sequence). The CDR3 totals 13 residues. V was shortened by 2 bases and J by 3 bases, with 9 bases between the two germline ends. This CDR3 is CASSFGTLYEQYF. The CDR3, as DNA: TGTGCCAGCAGCTTTGGGACCCTCTACGAGCAGTACTTC.

This clonotype was counted many times. The chain combines TRBV11-3 with TRBJ2-7, with unresolved D. The length of the CDR3 is 18 residues. Trimming took off 1 base at V and 3 bases at J, with 22 bases between the two ends. Germline CDR1 reads SGHNT; CDR2 reads YENEEA. The CDR3 DNA reads as TGTGCCAGCAGCTTAGGCATCTCGGGCCCACTTAGACACTACGAGCAGTACTTC. Protein product: CASSLGISGPLRHYEQYF.

This clonotype has at least ten counts. The V gene is TRBV5-1, the J gene TRBJ2-5, with 7 bases identical to TRBD1. The CDR3 spans 14 residues. Trimming took 4 bases from V and 5 from J; bases not matched to a gene: 8. Per the germline V gene, CDR1 is SGHRS and CDR2 is YFSETQ. Here the CDR3 reads CASSTGQAGETQYF. The CDR3 region has the DNA TGCGCCAGCAGCACTGGACAGGCCGGGGAGACCCAGTACTTC.

At least ten counts were recorded for this clonotype. The V call is TRBV5-1, the J call TRBJ1-5; 7 bases match TRBD1. Germline CDR1 SGHRS, CDR2 YFSETQ. V dropped 4 bases and J dropped 4; count of bases not matched to a gene: 11. This CDR3 has 16 residues. CDR3 DNA sequence: TGCGCCAGCAGCGTCCGGGACAGAGCTTTAAATCAGCCCCAGCATTTT. It is translated as CASSVRDRALNQPQHF. The full variable domain, completed using reference TRBV5-1 and TRBJ1-5, is KAGVTQTPRYLIKTRGQQVTLSCSPISGHRSVSWYQQTPGQGLQFLFEYFSETQRNKGNFPGRFSGRQFSNSRSEMNVSTLELGDSALYLCASSVRDRALNQPQHFGDGTRLSIL.

Ten or more counts support this clonotype. The rearrangement uses TRBV7-6 and TRBJ1-1; D is undetermined. Germline V gene lookup returns CDR1 SGHVS and CDR2 FNYEAQ. The length of the CDR3 is 16 residues. Trimming stripped 4 bases from V and 2 bases from J, with 17 bases between. In DNA, the CDR3 is TGTGCCAGCAGCTCTCGGGGTGGGCCCCGAAACACTGAAGCTTTCTTT. It encodes CASSSRGGPRNTEAFF.

The chain employs TRBV9 and TRBJ2-1; maybe TRBD2 (7 bases). Germline V lookup: CDR1 SGDLS, CDR2 YYNGEE. This CDR3 spans 17 amino acids. With 3 bases removed from V and 4 bases from J, the gap between germline ends came to 20 bases. The chain's CDR3 is CASSEVNFGGPYNEQFF. As DNA, the CDR3 is TGTGCCAGCAGCGAGGTCAATTTCGGGGGGCCTTACAATGAGCAGTTCTTC.

This clonotype was seen a handful of times. J is TRBJ2-7 and V is TRBV24-1; possibly TRBD1 for D (6 bases). The germline V and J ends were trimmed by 4 bases and 2 bases, with 11 bases remaining between them. The CDR3 is 14 residues long. Germline CDR1 is KGHDR and CDR2 is SFDVKD. CDR3 residues: CATSEAGQTYEQYF. CDR3 nucleotides: TGTGCCACCAGTGAGGCCGGACAGACCTACGAGCAGTACTTC.